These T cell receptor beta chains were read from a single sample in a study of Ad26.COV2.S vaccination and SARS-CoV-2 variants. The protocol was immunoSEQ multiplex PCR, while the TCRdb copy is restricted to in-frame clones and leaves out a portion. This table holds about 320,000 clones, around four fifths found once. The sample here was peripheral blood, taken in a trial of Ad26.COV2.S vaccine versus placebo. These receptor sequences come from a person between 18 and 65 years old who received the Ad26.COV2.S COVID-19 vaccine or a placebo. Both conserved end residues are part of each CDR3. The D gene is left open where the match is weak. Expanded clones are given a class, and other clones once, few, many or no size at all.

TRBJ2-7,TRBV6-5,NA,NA,CASSHLGTQAYEQYF,TGTGCCAGCAGTCATCTCGGGACCCAAGCGTACGAGCAGTACTTC
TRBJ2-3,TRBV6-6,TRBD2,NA,CASSYSGAGGTDTQYF,TGTGCCAGCAGTTACTCGGGAGCGGGGGGCACAGATACGCAGTATTTT
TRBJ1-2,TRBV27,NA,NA,CASSLSPGIGLDGYTF,TGTGCCAGCAGTTTATCCCCAGGGATAGGGTTGGATGGCTACACCTTC
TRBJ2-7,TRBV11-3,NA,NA,CASSLDRYEQYF,TGTGCCAGCAGCTTAGATCGCTACGAGCAGTACTTC
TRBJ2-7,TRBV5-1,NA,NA,CASSPLGQAYEQYF,TGCGCCAGCAGCCCACTAGGGCAGGCCTACGAGCAGTACTTC
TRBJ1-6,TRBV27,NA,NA,CASSLRSSSLHF,TGTGCCAGCAGTTTGCGCAGTTCGTCCCTCCACTTT
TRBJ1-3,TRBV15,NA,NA,CATSREQPNSGNTIYF,TGTGCCACCAGCAGAGAACAGCCGAACTCTGGAAACACCATATATTTT
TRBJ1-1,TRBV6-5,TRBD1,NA,CASSQGEVTEAFF,TGTGCCAGCAGCCAGGGGGAGGTCACTGAAGCTTTCTTT
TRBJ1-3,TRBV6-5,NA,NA,CASSIRRDGTIYF,TGTGCCAGCAGTATCCGAAGGGACGGCACCATATATTTT
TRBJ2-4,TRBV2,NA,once,CASRERGNIQYF,TGTGCCAGCAGGGAAAGGGGGAACATTCAGTACTTC
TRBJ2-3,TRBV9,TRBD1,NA,CASSAYMDRSADTQYF,TGTGCCAGCAGCGCTTATATGGACAGGAGTGCAGATACGCAGTATTTT
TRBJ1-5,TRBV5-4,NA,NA,CASSLDGDSNQPQHF,TGTGCCAGCAGCTTGGACGGAGATAGCAATCAGCCCCAGCATTTT
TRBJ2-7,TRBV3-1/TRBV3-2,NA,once,CASSHGVPGAVGEQYF,TGTGCCAGCAGCCACGGGGTCCCGGGGGCCGTGGGAGAGCAGTACTTC